This entry features one T cell receptor beta chain sequence. Losses at the gene ends were 6 bases for V and 4 bases for J; bases not matched to a gene: 4. The CDR3 contains 13 residues. Measured with immunoSEQ multiplex PCR; TCRdb has only the in-frame clones, and not every one. The table has approximately 240,000 clones, around 85% seen once. The sample originates from a study of blood T cell repertoires in COVID-19. This chain links TRBV12-3 or TRBV12-4 with TRBJ1-1; TRBD1 agrees at 8 bases. Source material: PBMCs or T cells enriched from blood (not recorded which). The clonotype comes from a woman between 35 and 50 years old with acute COVID-19. Here the CDR3 reads CASRRTGGTEAFF. The CDR3 nucleotides read TGTGCCAGCAGACGCACAGGGGGCACTGAAGCTTTCTTT.